The 23 T cell receptor beta chains below were found in one sample sequenced in a study of blood T cell repertoires in COVID-19. Clones were read by immunoSEQ multiplex PCR, and TCRdb kept only the in-frame ones, dropping some. This sample has tens of thousands of clones; around four fifths occur once, and the top ten carry under 35%. The material sequenced was peripheral blood. Source of these receptors: a human donor in a cohort sampled during active COVID-19.

The genes are TRBV2 and TRBJ2-2; 10 nucleotides agree with TRBD1. V lost 6 bases to trimming and J lost 6 bases; unmatched junction nucleotides: 31. This CDR3 has 23 residues. Looked up from germline, CDR1 is SNHLY and CDR2 is FYNNEI. CDR3 sequence reads: CASRPGLRGTGDLNSFRPGELFF. In nucleotides, the CDR3 is TGTGCCAGCAGGCCTGGCCTTCGTGGGACAGGGGACTTAAACTCATTTAGGCCCGGGGAGCTGTTTTTT.

This clone has a count of ten or more. The V gene is TRBV4-1, the J gene TRBJ1-5; 7 nucleotides match TRBD1. The germline V gene encodes CDR1 MGHRA and CDR2 YSYEKL. The CDR3 covers 17 residues. The V gene end was trimmed by 1 base and the J gene end by 2 bases; junction bases not matched to a gene: 8. Here the CDR3 reads CASSQAQTGLGNQPQHF. The CDR3 region has the DNA TGCGCCAGCAGCCAAGCCCAGACAGGGCTCGGCAATCAGCCCCAGCATTTT.

The CDR3 here is CASSRGQGPGNTIYF. DNA of the CDR3: TGTGCCAGCAGTAGGGGACAGGGGCCTGGAAACACCATATATTTT. The rearrangement links TRBV6-8 to TRBJ1-3; 10 positions agree with TRBD1. Germline loops: CDR1 MNHGY, CDR2 SAAAGT. The ends lost 5 bases at V and 2 bases at J; junction bases unmatched: 3. This CDR3 contains 15 residues.

This chain joins TRBV9 and TRBJ1-1; D possibly corresponds to TRBD1 (6 bases). CDR1 and CDR2 from the germline V gene are SGDLS and YYNGEE. V was clipped by 0 bases and J by 3 bases, with 9 bases between them. The CDR3 totals 14 residues. The CDR3, as DNA: TGTGCCAGCAGCGTAGTACAGGGCGACACTGAAGCTTTCTTT. Its translation is CASSVVQGDTEAFF.

Comment on this clone: This specimen includes other DNA sequences encoding the same CDR3. The V and J genes are TRBV3-1 (or the pseudogene TRBV3-2) and TRBJ2-7; TRBD1 matches 8 bases. V lost 1 base, J lost 4 bases, and 3 bases stayed unmatched. The germline V gene encodes CDR1 LGHDT and CDR2 YNNKEL (reference sequence). The CDR3 consists of 14 residues. The DNA for the CDR3 is TGTGCCAGCAGCCAAGGCAGGGGGCCTTACGAGCAGTACTTC. Protein sequence: CASSQGRGPYEQYF.

The chain combines TRBV11-2 with TRBJ2-7; 7 nucleotides match TRBD1. The CDR3 sequence is 14 residues long. The V segment lost 5 bases and the J segment 6 bases; nucleotides outside the gene matches: 10. Germline CDR1 SGHAT, CDR2 FQNNGV. The CDR3 is CASSLSGQVGEQYF. The DNA of the CDR3 is TGTGCCAGCAGCCTCTCAGGACAGGTAGGCGAGCAGTACTTC.

The chain is built from TRBV7-9 and TRBJ2-7; 9 nucleotides line up with TRBD1. With V trimmed by 1 base and J by 5 bases, 3 bases remained unmatched. The germline V gene encodes CDR1 SEHNR and CDR2 FQNEAQ (reference sequence). CDR3 size: 14 residues. The CDR3 region is CASSLGDRVHEQYF. DNA for the CDR3: TGTGCCAGCAGCTTAGGGGACAGGGTCCACGAGCAGTACTTC.

The V and J genes are TRBV3-1 (or the pseudogene TRBV3-2) and TRBJ2-5, with 9 nucleotides matching TRBD1. Germline loops: CDR1 LGHDT, CDR2 YNNKEL (reference sequence). CDR3 size: 11 residues. V lost 6 bases, J lost 13 bases, and 6 bases stayed unmatched. This chain's CDR3 is CASRGDREVYF. CDR3 nucleotide sequence: TGTGCCAGCAGGGGGGACAGGGAGGTGTACTTC.

The gene calls are TRBV19 and TRBJ1-5; the match to TRBD1 covers 10 bases. Germline loops: CDR1 LNHDA, CDR2 SQIVND (reference sequence). The CDR3 contains 15 residues. V shed 8 bases, J shed 0 bases, and the junction held 4 bases outside the gene matches. The CDR3 reads CASGGQGYSNQPQHF. CDR3 nucleotides: TGTGCCAGTGGGGGACAGGGGTATAGCAATCAGCCCCAGCATTTT.

V usage is TRBV19 and J usage is TRBJ2-1, with D perhaps TRBD1 (6 bases). The ends were cut back, 2 bases at V and 9 bases at J, with 8 bases in the middle. Germline V gives CDR1 LNHDA, CDR2 SQIVND (reference sequence). The CDR3 has 12 residues. The CDR3 nucleotides are TGTGCCAGTAGTATAATAGGGGGTGAGCAGTTCTTC. Encoded protein: CASSIIGGEQFF.

V gene TRBV20-1 combines with J gene TRBJ1-4; 8 bases agree with TRBD1. Losses at the gene ends were 7 bases for V and 8 bases for J; bases not matched to a gene: 3. Germline V gene sequence: CDR1 DFQATT, CDR2 SNEGSKA (reference sequence). The CDR3 length is 11 residues. CDR3 DNA: TGCAGTGGACAGGGGCACGAAAAACTGTTTTTT. It is translated as CSGQGHEKLFF.

The chain employs TRBV5-1 and TRBJ1-3, with a tentative D call TRBD1 (6 bases). This CDR3 is 14 amino acids long. Germline CDR1 SGHRS, CDR2 YFSETQ. The V end was cut by 4 bases, the J end by 4 bases, with 12 bases between. This CDR3 is CASSPQRGGNTIYF. CDR3 nucleotides: TGCGCCAGCAGCCCTCAAAGGGGGGGAAACACCATATATTTT.

This clone appeared a few times. The gene calls are TRBV28 and TRBJ2-5, with TRBD1 matching over 7 bases. Germline V CDR1 and CDR2: MDHEN, SYDVKM. The trim removed 5 bases at V and 3 bases at J, leaving 6 bases unmatched. CDR3 length equals 14 residues. The CDR3 is CASSILGQKETQYF. Written as DNA, the CDR3 is TGTGCCAGCAGTATACTGGGACAGAAAGAGACCCAGTACTTC.

This rearrangement joins TRBV6-4 to TRBJ2-3, with D hard to call. Per the germline V gene, CDR1 is MRHNA and CDR2 is SNTAGT. The CDR3 totals 13 residues. Deletions cut 4 bases from V and 2 bases from J, with 7 bases between. CDR3 in DNA: TGTGCCAGCAGTGCCACAGTCACAGATACGCAGTATTTT. It encodes CASSATVTDTQYF.

The CDR3 DNA is TGTGCCAGTAGTTCCGGGATTCAGCCCCAGCATTTT. This codes for CASSSGIQPQHF. The V call is TRBV19, the J call TRBJ1-5, with no clear D. Per germline, CDR1 LNHDA and CDR2 SQIVND (reference sequence). Trimming pared 5 bases from V and 6 bases from J, leaving 8 bases between. The CDR3 contains 12 residues.

The V gene is TRBV5-1, the J gene TRBJ1-4; tentatively, D is TRBD1 (6 bases). The CDR3 is made up of 15 amino acids. Trimming took off 4 bases at V and 8 bases at J, with 18 bases between the two ends. Germline values: CDR1 SGHRS, CDR2 YFSETQ. CDR3 nucleotide sequence: TGCGCCAGCAGCCAGACAGGACCCAGGGTCGAAAAACTGTTTTTT. It codes for CASSQTGPRVEKLFF.

The chain carries TRBV5-4 and TRBJ2-3; 8 bases align to TRBD2. V shed 4 bases and J 2 bases; nucleotides not matched to a gene: 9. The CDR3 is made up of 16 amino acids. Germline CDR1 SGHNT, CDR2 YYREEE (reference sequence). Written as DNA, the CDR3 is TGTGCCAGCAGCCCGGGGGGGGCAAGAACCACAGATACGCAGTATTTT. Amino acid sequence: CASSPGGARTTDTQYF.

V is TRBV5-5 and J is TRBJ1-4; the D gene is possibly TRBD1 (5 bases). V was shortened by 5 bases and J by 3 bases, with 23 bases between the two germline ends. The length of the CDR3 is 18 residues. In germline, CDR1 is SGHKS, CDR2 YYEKEE (reference sequence). The CDR3 sequence: CASSSPPGQGWANEKLFF. In DNA form, the CDR3 reads TGTGCCAGCAGTTCTCCACCCGGGCAGGGATGGGCTAATGAAAAACTGTTTTTT. Using reference TRBV5-5 and TRBJ1-4 for the parts outside the CDR3, the full variable domain is DAGVTQSPTHLIKTRGQQVTLRCSPISGHKSVSWYQQVLGQGPQFIFQYYEKEERGRGNFPDRFSARQFPNYSSELNVNALLLGDSALYLCASSSPPGQGWANEKLFFGSGTQLSVL.

The rearrangement joins TRBV11-3 to TRBJ2-1; 8 positions match TRBD1. This CDR3 region has 16 residues. V lost 1 base, J lost 5 bases, and 7 bases stayed unmatched. The germline V gene has CDR1 SGHNT and CDR2 YENEEA. The CDR3 bases are TGTGCCAGCAGCTTAGGTAGGACAGGGCTAGACAATGAGCAGTTCTTC. Protein sequence: CASSLGRTGLDNEQFF.

The chain combines TRBV7-3 with TRBJ2-1, with D perhaps TRBD2 (6 bases). Looked up from germline, CDR1 is SGHTA and CDR2 is FQGTGA. The CDR3 loop spans 14 amino acids. Trimming took off 4 bases at V and 2 bases at J, with 9 bases between the two ends. Here the CDR3 DNA reads TGTGCCAGCAGCTCAGCGGGTGCCTACAATGAGCAGTTCTTC. Its protein product is CASSSAGAYNEQFF.

This sequence joins TRBV7-2 and TRBJ2-2, with TRBD1 as a possible D gene (5 bases). Germline-derived CDR1 and CDR2 are SGHTA and FQGNSA. This CDR3 has 13 amino acids. The V end was cut by 0 bases, the J end by 6 bases, with 5 bases between. CDR3 sequence: CASSLARAGELFF. Written as DNA, the CDR3 is TGTGCCAGCAGCTTAGCCAGGGCCGGGGAGCTGTTTTTT.

This clone showed up just a few times. The chain uses TRBV11-1 and TRBJ1-1; D not certain. This CDR3 is 15 amino acids long. The germline gives CDR1 SGHAT, CDR2 FQDESV (reference sequence). Between the trimmed V and J ends, which lost 2 bases and 1 base, there was a span of 11 bases. CDR3 loop: CASSLQAAGNTEAFF. The CDR3 coding sequence is TGTGCCAGCAGCTTACAAGCAGCGGGGAACACTGAAGCTTTCTTT.

This chain joins TRBV15 and TRBJ2-7; no clear D. The V gene lost 0 bases and the J gene lost 0 bases, with 15 bases spanning the gap. The CDR3 extends over 17 amino acids. The germline V gene has CDR1 LNHNV and CDR2 YYDKDF (reference sequence). CDR3 DNA: TGTGCCACCAGCAGAGATCGACGAGGAGACGTCTCCTACGAGCAGTACTTC. Protein sequence: CATSRDRRGDVSYEQYF.